This T cell receptor (beta chain) originates from a study of shared clonotypes between healthy human individuals. Deep was the level used in running the assay. Method: immunoSEQ multiplex PCR; TCRdb's copy keeps in-frame clones and lacks some. The sample carries fewer than 1.8 million clones, just under 99% recorded once. This CDR3 is built from 14 residues. The rearrangement joins TRBV21-1 to TRBJ2-1; the table's D call, TRBD2, was not checked against the DNA. TRBV21-1 is described as a pseudogene. The specimen sequenced was naive CD4+ T cells sorted from blood. Subset of the sample: CD45RA+ positively selected. The source of this sequence is a man aged 25 to 45 in good health. The CDR3 region is CASSLRLAVQEQFF. In nucleotides, the CDR3 is TGTGCCAGCAGCCTACGACTAGCGGTCCAAGAGCAGTTCTTC.